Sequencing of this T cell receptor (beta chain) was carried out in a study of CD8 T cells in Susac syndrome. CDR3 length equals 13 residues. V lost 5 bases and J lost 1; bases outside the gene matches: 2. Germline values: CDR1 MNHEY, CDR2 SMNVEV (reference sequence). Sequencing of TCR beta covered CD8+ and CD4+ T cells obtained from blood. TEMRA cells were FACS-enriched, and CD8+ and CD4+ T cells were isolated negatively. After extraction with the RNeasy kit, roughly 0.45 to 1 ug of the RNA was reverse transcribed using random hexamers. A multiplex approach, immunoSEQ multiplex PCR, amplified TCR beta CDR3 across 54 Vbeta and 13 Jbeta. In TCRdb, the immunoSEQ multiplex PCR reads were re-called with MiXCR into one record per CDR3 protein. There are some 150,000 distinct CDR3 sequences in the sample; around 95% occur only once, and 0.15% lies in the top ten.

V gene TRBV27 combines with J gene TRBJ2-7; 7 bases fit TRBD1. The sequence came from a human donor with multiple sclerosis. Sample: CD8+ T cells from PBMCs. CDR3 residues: CASSKGQSYEQYF. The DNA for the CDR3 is TGTGCCAGCAGTAAGGGACAGTCCTACGAGCAGTACTTC.